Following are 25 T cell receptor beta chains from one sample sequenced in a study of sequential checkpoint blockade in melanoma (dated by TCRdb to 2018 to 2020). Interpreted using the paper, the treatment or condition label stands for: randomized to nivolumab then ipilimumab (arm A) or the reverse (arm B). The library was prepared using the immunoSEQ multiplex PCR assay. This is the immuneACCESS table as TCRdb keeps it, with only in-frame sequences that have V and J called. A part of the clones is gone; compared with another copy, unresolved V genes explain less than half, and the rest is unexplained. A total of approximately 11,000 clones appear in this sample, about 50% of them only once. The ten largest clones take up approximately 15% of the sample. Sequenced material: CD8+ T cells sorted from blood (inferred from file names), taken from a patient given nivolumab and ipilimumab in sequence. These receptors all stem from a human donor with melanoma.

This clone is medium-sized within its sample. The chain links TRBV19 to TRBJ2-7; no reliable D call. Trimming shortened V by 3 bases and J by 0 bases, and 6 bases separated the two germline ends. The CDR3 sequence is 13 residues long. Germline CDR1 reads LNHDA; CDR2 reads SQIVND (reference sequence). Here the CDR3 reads CASSMAVSYEQYF. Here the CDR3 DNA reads TGTGCCAGTAGTATGGCCGTCTCCTACGAGCAGTACTTC.

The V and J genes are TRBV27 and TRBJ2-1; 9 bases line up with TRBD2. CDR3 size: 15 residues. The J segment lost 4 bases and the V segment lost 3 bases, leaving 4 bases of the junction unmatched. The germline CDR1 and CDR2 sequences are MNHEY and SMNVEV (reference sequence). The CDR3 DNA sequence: TGTGCCAGCAGTTTCCTCCTAGCGGGGTACAATGAGCAGTTCTTC. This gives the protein CASSFLLAGYNEQFF.

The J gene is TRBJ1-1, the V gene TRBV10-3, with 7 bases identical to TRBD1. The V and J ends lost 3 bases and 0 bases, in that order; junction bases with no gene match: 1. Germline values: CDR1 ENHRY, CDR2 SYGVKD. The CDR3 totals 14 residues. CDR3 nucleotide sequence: TGTGCCATCAGTGACAGGGGGATGAACACTGAAGCTTTCTTT. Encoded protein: CAISDRGMNTEAFF.

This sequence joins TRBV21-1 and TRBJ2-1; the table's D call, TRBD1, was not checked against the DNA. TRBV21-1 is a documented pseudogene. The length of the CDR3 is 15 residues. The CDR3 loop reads CASSNRDRASDEQFF. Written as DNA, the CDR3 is TGTGCCAGCAGCAACCGGGACAGGGCATCCGATGAGCAGTTCTTC.

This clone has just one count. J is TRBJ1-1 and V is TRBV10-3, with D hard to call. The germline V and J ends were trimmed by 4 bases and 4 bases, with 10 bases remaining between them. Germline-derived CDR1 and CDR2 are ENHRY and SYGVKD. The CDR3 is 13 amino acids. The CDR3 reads CAISAGTSTEAFF. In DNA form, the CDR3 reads TGTGCCATCAGTGCAGGTACGAGCACTGAAGCTTTCTTT.

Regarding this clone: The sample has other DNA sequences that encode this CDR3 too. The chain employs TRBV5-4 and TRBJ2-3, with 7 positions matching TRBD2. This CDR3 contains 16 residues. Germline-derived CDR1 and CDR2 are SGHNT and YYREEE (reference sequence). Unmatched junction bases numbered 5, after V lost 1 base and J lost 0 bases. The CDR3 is CASSLMAGVSTDTQYF. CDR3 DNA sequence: TGTGCCAGCAGCTTGATGGCGGGAGTGAGCACAGATACGCAGTATTTT.

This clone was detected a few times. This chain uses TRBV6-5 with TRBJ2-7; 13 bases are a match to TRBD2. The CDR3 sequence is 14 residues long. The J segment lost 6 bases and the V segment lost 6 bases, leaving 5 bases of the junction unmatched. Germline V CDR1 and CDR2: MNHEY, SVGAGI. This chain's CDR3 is CASSLGLAGAEQYF. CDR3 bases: TGTGCCAGCAGCCTCGGACTAGCGGGGGCCGAGCAGTACTTC.

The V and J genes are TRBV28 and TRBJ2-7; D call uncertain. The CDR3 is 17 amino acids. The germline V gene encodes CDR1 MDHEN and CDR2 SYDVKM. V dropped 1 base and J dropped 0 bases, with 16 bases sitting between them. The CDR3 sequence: CASSLSFGGPSSYEQYF. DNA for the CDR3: TGTGCCAGCAGTTTATCATTTGGTGGGCCCTCCTCCTACGAGCAGTACTTC.

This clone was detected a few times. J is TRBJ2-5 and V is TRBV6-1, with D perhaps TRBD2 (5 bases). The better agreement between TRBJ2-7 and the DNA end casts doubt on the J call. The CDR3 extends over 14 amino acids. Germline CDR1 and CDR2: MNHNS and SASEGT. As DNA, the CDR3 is TGTGCCAGCAGTCCCGGGGTCGAATACTACGAGCAGTACTTC. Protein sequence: CASSPGVEYYEQYF.

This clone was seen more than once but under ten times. CDR3 in DNA: TGCAGCGTTTGGGGACAGGAGGCCTCCTACGAGCAGTACTTC. Encoded protein: CSVWGQEASYEQYF. The chain joins TRBV29-1 to TRBJ2-7; 8 nucleotides agree with TRBD1. V lost 5 bases, J lost 0 bases, and 6 bases stayed unmatched. Looked up from germline, CDR1 is SQVTM and CDR2 is ANQGSEA. This CDR3 has 14 residues.

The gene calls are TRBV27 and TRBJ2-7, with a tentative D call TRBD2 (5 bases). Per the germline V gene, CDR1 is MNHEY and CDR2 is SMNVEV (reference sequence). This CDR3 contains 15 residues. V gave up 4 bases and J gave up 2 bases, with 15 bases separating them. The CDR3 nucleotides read TGTGCCAGCAGTTACGGCCGCGGAGGCCCCTACGAGCAGTACTTC. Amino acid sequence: CASSYGRGGPYEQYF.

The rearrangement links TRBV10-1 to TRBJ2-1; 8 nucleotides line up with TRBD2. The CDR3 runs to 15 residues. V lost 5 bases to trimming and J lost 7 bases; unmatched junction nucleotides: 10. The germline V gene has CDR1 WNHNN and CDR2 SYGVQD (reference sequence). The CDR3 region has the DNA TGCGCCAGCAGTCCCGGGACTAGAACCTGGAATGAGCAGTTCTTC. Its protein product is CASSPGTRTWNEQFF.

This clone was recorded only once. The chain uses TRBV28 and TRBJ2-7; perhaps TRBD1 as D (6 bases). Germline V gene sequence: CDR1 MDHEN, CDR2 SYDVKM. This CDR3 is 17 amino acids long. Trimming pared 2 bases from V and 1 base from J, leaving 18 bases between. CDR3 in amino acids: CASSLTGYLAESYEQYF. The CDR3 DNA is TGTGCCAGCAGTTTAACAGGGTACCTTGCTGAATCCTACGAGCAGTACTTC. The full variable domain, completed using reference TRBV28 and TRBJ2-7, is DVKVTQSSRYLVKRTGEKVFLECVQDMDHENMFWYRQDPGLGLRLIYFSYDVKMKEKGDIPEGYSVSREKKERFSLILESASTNQTSMYLCASSLTGYLAESYEQYFGPGTRLTVT.

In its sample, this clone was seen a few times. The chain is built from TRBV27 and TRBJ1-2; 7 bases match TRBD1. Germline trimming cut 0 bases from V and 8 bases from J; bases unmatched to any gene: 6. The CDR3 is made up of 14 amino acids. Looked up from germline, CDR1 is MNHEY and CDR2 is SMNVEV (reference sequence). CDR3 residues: CASSLSTGTAGYTF. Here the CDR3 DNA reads TGTGCCAGCAGTTTATCGACAGGGACGGCCGGCTACACCTTC.

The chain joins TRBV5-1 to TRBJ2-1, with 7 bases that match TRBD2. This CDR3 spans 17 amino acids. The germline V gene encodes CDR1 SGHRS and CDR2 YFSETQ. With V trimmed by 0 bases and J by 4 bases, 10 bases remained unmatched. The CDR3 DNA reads TGCGCCAGCAGCTTGGGACCCGGGGAGGGACTGTACAATGAGCAGTTCTTC. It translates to CASSLGPGEGLYNEQFF.

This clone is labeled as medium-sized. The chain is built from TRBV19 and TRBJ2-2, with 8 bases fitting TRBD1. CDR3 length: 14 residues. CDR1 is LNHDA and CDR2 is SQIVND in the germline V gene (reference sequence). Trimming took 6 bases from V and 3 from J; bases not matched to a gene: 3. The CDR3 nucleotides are TGTGCCAGTAGCTCGACAGGGGACACCGGGGAGCTGTTTTTT. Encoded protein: CASSSTGDTGELFF.

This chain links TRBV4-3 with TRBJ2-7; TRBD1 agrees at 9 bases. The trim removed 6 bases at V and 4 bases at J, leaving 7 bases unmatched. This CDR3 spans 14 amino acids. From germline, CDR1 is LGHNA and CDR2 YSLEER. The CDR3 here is CASSRGTGLYEQYF. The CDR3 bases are TGCGCCAGCAGTCGCGGGACAGGGTTGTACGAGCAGTACTTC.

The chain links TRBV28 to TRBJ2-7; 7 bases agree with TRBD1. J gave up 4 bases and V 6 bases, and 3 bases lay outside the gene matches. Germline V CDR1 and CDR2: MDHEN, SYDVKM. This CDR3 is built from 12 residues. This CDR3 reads CASRDRVYEQYF. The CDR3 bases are TGTGCCAGCAGAGACAGGGTGTACGAGCAGTACTTC.

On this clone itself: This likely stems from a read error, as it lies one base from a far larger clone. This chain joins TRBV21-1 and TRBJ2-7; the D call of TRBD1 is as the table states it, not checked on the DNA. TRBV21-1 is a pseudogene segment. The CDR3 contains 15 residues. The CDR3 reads CASSPPGLERHGQYF. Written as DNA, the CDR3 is TGTGCCAGCAGCCCCCCAGGGCTGGAACGTCACGGGCAGTACTTC.

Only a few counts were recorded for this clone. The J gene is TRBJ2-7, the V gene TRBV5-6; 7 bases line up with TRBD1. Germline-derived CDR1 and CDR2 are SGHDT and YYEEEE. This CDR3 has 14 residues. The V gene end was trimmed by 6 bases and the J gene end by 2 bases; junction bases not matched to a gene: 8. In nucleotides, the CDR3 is TGTGCCAGCAACCTATACGGACAGGCCTACGAGCAGTACTTC. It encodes CASNLYGQAYEQYF. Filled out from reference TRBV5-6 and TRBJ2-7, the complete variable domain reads DAGVTQSPTHLIKTRGQQVTLRCSPKSGHDTVSWYQQALGQGPQFIFQYYEEEERQRGNFPDRFSGHQFPNYSSELNVNALLLGDSALYLCASNLYGQAYEQYFGPGTRLTVT.

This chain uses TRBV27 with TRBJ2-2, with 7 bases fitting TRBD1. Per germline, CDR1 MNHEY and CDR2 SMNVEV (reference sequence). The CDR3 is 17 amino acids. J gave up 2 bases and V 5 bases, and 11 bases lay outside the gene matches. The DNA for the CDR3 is TGTGCCAGCAGTATCACCCCCGGGACAGCAAACACCGGGGAGCTGTTTTTT. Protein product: CASSITPGTANTGELFF.

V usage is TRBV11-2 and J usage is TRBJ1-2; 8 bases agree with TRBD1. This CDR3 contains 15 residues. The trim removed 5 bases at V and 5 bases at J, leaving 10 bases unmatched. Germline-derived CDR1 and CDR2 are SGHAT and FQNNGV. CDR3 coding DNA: TGTGCCAGCAGCCACCAGAGGGGACAGGAGTATGGCTACACCTTC. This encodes CASSHQRGQEYGYTF.

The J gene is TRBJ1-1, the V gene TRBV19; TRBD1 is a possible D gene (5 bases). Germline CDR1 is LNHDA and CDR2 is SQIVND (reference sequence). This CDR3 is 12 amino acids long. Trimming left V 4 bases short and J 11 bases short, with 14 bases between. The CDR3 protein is CASSTVGEDAFF. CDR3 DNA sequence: TGTGCCAGTAGTACGGTGGGGGAGGACGCTTTCTTT.

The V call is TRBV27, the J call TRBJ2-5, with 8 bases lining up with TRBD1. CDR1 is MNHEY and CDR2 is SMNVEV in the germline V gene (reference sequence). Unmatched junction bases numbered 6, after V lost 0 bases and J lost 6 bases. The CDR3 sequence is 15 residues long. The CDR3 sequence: CASSLSSGGSKTQYF. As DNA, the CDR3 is TGTGCCAGCAGTTTATCGTCAGGGGGCTCAAAGACCCAGTACTTC.

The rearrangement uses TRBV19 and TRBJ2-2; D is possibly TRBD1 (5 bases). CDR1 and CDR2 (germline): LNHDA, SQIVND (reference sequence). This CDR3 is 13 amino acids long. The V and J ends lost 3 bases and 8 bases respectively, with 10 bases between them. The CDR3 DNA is TGTGCCAGTAGTATCCAGGGTACTGGGGAGCTGTTTTTT. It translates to CASSIQGTGELFF.